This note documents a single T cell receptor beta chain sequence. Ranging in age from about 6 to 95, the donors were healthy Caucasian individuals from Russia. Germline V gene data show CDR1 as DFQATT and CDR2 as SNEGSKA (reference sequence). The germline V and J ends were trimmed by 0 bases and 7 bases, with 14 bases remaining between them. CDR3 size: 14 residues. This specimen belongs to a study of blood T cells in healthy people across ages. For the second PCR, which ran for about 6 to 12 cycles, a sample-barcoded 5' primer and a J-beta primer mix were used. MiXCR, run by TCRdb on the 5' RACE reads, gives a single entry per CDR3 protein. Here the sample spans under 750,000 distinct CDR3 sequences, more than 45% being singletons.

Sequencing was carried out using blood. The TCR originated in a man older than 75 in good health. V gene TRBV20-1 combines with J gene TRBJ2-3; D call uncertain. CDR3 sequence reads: CSAREKGYQNTQYF. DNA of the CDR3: TGCAGTGCTAGAGAAAAGGGTTATCAGAATACGCAGTATTTT.